This entry concerns a single TCR beta chain. Its antigen is not identified. The data originate from a study of OX40 agonist ivuxolimab in advanced cancers. Study background: Two patients with cutaneous melanoma and one with hepatocellular carcinoma, three in total, showed partial responses. Study results and limitations: It was not determined which antigens were specifically recognized by the peripheral T cells that had undergone clonal expansion.

The assay was immunoSEQ multiplex PCR, and TCRdb's table has in-frame clones only and misses some. This sample carries about 54,000 clones, roughly 90% of them seen once, and the ten largest clones take 8.5% to 9%. Between the trimmed V and J ends, which lost 3 bases and 4 bases, there was a span of 16 bases. Germline V lookup: CDR1 SGHKS, CDR2 YYEKEE (reference sequence). The CDR3 spans 15 residues. The sequence was collected from an adult with an advanced solid tumor such as melanoma, head and neck, liver or kidney cancer. The chain carries TRBV5-5 and TRBJ1-1, with D hard to call. This specimen consisted of CD4+ or CD8+ T cells sorted from blood, obtained in a trial of the OX40 agonist ivuxolimab. CDR3 loop: CASSSKYTPGTEAFF. DNA of the CDR3: TGTGCCAGCAGCTCGAAATATACACCTGGCACTGAAGCTTTCTTT.